This T cell receptor (beta chain) was sequenced in a study of identical twins (dated by TCRdb to 2016 to 2017). About the full investigation: To test whether fetal clonotypes persist, the study used deep sequencing on TCR alpha and beta repertoires from monozygotic twins, unrelated adults of various ages, and cord blood. To rule out contamination, replicate twin experiments were performed at different times with different library preparation protocols. Findings and caveats that apply to the study as a whole: Conclusions relied on cross-sectional statistical analysis, since the same donors could not be followed over many years. Invariant T cells such as MAIT and iNKT could partly confound zero-insertion analyses, although diverse VJ usage argued against such confounding for most clonotypes. Abundant cord blood beta clonotypes had fewer insertions, young adult naive repertoires showed a similar but weaker trend, and memory repertoires showed no such trend. Excess twin sharing in beta out-of-frame sequences was weaker because fewer shared sequences lowered the signal-to-noise ratio. Out-of-frame TCR alpha sharing in monozygotic twins was systematically underestimated by recombination models, whereas sharing between unrelated individuals was in agreement with the recombination models. Compared with coincidental sharing between unrelated individuals, out-of-frame TCR alpha sequences shared between twins showed an excess of sequences with low generation probability.

All donors were healthy Caucasians. Three pairs of female monozygotic twins, all aged 18 to 29 years, made up the twin cohort. CD4+ and CD8+ T cell populations were isolated with positive isolation kits from Invitrogen. Many counts were recorded for this clonotype. Its antigen is not yet known. One base away there is no much larger clone; base qualities are not given. The library was generated by 5' RACE. Instrument used: Illumina HiSeq 2000. Template switching introduced a universal primer binding site; the final cDNA contained a unique molecular identifier, enabling accurate counting of TCR cDNA molecules. Specific primers in the conserved constant-segment region were used to synthesize first-strand cDNA for TCR alpha and beta chains. To control for contamination, every cDNA library carried two barcodes: a SMART-Mk sample barcode plus Illumina barcodes. TruSeq adapter sequences along with Illumina sample barcodes were introduced in two successive PCR steps. The TCR alpha and beta cDNA libraries were sequenced on the Illumina HiSeq platform using custom primers. On the authors' methods: MiGEC processed the raw reads to extract unique molecular identifiers, while MiXCR was used to determine the CDR3 positions. Recombination models were inferred per individual with the repgenHMM and IGoR tools using an EM algorithm. Shared clonotype analysis was performed with the tcR package in R, normalizing sharing by the product of cloneset sizes. Out-of-frame nonproductive sequences were analyzed to study raw recombination free of thymic and clonal selection effects. TCRdb trimmed public reads at Q25 via fastp, called clones via MiXCR and kept in-frame beta chains. Every CDR3 protein is listed once, alongside the most common genes and DNA of its rows. TCRdb's processing, not the authors', yielded these V and J calls. The sample yields a few hundred thousand distinct CDR3 sequences; 6.5% to 8% were counted once. The ten largest clones add up to 13% to 15% of the sample.

This same sample was also part of a study on T cells expressing NK-cell markers. The second study, in turn, reports: In sorted CD3+CD56+NKG2C+, CD3+CD56+NKG2C- and CD3+CD56-NKG2C+ T-cell subsets from about eight donors, TCR beta-chain repertoires were profiled. Among the eight sequenced donors, seven were HCMV-seropositive and one was HCMV-seronegative. In several experiments an anti-gammadeltaTCR antibody was added to restrict sorting to alphabetaTCR-expressing T cells. In six donors, the dominant CD3+CD56+NKG2C+ clonotypes ranked among the top 10 CD8+ clonotypes, making up about 1.0-8% of CD8+ T cells. Those dominant clonotypes were again the most abundant among CD3+CD56-NKG2C+ cells in a few donors, at about 28.3-60.1%. It remained unclear whether the expanded NKG2C-expressing T cell clones were specific for HCMV antigens. All eight donors whose samples were sequenced were randomly selected healthy volunteers, three of them men and five women. HCMV-specific IgG was detected in serum with a commercial ELISA kit to determine HCMV serostatus. MIGEC handled demultiplexing of the reads and grouping by UMI, while MiTCR was used to assemble and quantify clonotypes. Only TCR cDNA sequences supported by at least two reads were kept to exclude erroneous sequences. Downstream repertoire analysis used the tcR package, and clonotypes were matched across fractions by CDR3 nucleotide sequence plus V segment. VDJmatch was used to annotate antigen specificity against VDJdb, with one amino acid substitution allowed in CDR3.

The sequence was obtained from a woman aged 18-35 years in good health. The sample consisted of CD8+ T cells sorted from blood.

The CDR3 in this case is CSARDLTGSAKNIQYF. The sequenced DNA: TGCAGTGCTAGAGATCTAACAGGGTCAGCCAAAAACATTCAGTACTTC. This chain joins TRBV20-1 to TRBJ2-4, with TRBD1 tentatively as D gene (6 bases match). V was cut back by 0 bases and J by 0 bases, leaving a gap of 12 bases between them. Spanning cysteine to phenylalanine, the CDR3 consists of 16 amino acids. The retained sequence is limited to the CDR3, 48 bases, with the frame set at the first base. Sequences DFQATT (CDR1) and SNEGSKA (CDR2) are obtained from the germline V gene (reference sequence).